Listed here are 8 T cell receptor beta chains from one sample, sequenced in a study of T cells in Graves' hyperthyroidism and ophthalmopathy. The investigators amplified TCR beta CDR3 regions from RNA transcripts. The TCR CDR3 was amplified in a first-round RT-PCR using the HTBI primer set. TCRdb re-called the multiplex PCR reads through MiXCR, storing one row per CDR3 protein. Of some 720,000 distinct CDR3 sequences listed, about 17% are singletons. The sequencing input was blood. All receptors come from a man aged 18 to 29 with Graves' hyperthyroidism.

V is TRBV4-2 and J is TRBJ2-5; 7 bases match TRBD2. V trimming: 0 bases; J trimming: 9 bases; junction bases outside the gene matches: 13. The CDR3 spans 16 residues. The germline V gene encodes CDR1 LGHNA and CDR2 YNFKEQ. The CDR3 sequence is CASSQDRASGRMAQYF. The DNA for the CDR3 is TGTGCCAGCAGCCAAGATAGGGCTAGCGGCCGTATGGCCCAGTACTTC.

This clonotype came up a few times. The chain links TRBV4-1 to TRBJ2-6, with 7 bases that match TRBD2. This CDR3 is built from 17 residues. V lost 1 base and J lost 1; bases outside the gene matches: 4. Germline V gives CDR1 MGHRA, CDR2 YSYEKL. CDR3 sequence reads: CASSQGTRGSGANVLTF. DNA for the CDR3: TGCGCCAGCAGCCAAGGCACGCGGGGGTCTGGGGCCAACGTCCTGACTTTC.

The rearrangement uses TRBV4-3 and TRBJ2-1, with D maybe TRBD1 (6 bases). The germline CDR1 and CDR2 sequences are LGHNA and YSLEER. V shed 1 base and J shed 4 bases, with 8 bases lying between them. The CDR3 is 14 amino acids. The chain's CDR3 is CASSQVQGYNEQFF. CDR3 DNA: TGCGCCAGCAGCCAAGTTCAGGGGTACAATGAGCAGTTCTTC.

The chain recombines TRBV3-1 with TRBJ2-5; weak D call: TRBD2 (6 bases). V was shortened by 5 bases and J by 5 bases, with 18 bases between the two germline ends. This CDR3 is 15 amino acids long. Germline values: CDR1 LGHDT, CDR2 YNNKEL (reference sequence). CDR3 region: CASSARLDSQETQYF. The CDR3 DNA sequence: TGTGCCAGCAGCGCGCGACTAGACTCCCAGGAGACCCAGTACTTC.

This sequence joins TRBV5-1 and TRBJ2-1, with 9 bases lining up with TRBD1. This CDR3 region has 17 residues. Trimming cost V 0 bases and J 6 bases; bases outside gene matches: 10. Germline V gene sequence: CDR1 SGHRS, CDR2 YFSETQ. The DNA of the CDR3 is TGCGCCAGCAGCTTGGCCGCGCCGAGGGACAGGGTCAATGAGCAGTTCTTC. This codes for CASSLAAPRDRVNEQFF.

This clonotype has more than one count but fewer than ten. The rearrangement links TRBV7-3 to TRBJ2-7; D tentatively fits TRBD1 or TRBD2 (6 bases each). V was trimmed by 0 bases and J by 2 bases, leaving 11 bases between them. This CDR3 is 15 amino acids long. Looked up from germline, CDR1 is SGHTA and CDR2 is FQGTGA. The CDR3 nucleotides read TGTGCCAGCAGCTTAACGGCGGGACAAACCTACGAGCAGTACTTC. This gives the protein CASSLTAGQTYEQYF.

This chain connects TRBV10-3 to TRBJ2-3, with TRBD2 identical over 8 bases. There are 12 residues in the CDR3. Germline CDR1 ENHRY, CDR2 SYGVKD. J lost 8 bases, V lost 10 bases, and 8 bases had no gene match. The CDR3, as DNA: TGTGCCACTTCGGGACTAGGGGTTACGCAGTATTTT. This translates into CATSGLGVTQYF.

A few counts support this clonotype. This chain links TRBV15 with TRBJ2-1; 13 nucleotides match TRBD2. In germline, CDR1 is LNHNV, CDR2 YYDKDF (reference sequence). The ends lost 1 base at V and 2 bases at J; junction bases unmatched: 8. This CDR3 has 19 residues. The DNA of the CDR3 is TGTGCCACCAGCAGAGCACTAGCGGGAGGGTCCTTAACCTACAATGAGCAGTTCTTC. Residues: CATSRALAGGSLTYNEQFF.